This paragraph covers one T cell receptor beta chain sequence. This entry comes from a study of blood T cell repertoires in COVID-19. About the research overall: The United States, Italy and Spain supplied acute and convalescent COVID-19 samples. T cells, B-cell-depleted T cells, or PBMCs provided the cDNA or gDNA that served as material.

As originally analysed: Reference gene primers were amplified, and this amplification served to estimate nucleated cell counts. The protocol was immunoSEQ multiplex PCR, while the TCRdb copy is restricted to in-frame clones and leaves out a portion. V and J calls plus clone size are reproduced from that table; the DNA served to infer D and trimming. The table includes about 300,000 clones, less than 90% detected once. The CDR3 contains 18 residues. Germline V gene lookup returns CDR1 KGHSH and CDR2 LQKENI. V lost 3 bases, J lost 2 bases, and 19 bases lay in between. The sequencing sample was made of peripheral blood. The receptor's source is a human donor in a cohort sampled during active COVID-19. The V and J genes are TRBV18 and TRBJ2-2; D perhaps matches TRBD2 (6 bases). CDR3 nucleotide sequence: TGTGCCAGCTCACCTCGTCCCCTAACCGGGACTAACACCGGGGAGCTGTTTTTT. This sequence encodes CASSPRPLTGTNTGELFF. Together with reference TRBV18 and TRBJ2-2, the CDR3 gives the full variable domain: NAGVMQNPRHLVRRRGQEARLRCSPMKGHSHVYWYRQLPEEGLKFMVYLQKENIIDESGMPKERFSAEFPKEGPSILRIQQVVRGDSAAYFCASSPRPLTGTNTGELFFGEGSRLTVL.